This entry describes one TCR beta chain. The source of the sample is a study of blood T cell repertoires in COVID-19. Study information: The United States, Italy and Spain were the sources of the acute and convalescent COVID-19 samples. Sources were T cells, B-cell-depleted T cells, or PBMCs; the material itself was cDNA or gDNA.

How the authors handled the data: Amplification with reference gene primers provided the estimates of nucleated cell counts. Produced via immunoSEQ multiplex PCR; TCRdb's table is partial and in-frame only. For V, J and clone size, that table is used; D and trimming come from the DNA. The sample comprises roughly 150,000 clones, more than 90% of which are singletons, and roughly a sixth rests with the top ten. The sequence came from a man aged 60 to 69 with active or convalescent COVID-19. Material for sequencing was peripheral blood.

DNA for the CDR3: TGTGCCAGCAGCCAAGGAGTTAAGGGGGTCGGCACTGAAGCTTTCTTT. As protein: CASSQGVKGVGTEAFF. The chain joins TRBV3-1 (or the pseudogene TRBV3-2) to TRBJ1-1; the D gene is possibly TRBD1 (6 bases). CDR1 and CDR2 from the germline V gene are LGHDT and YNNKEL (reference sequence). V gave up 1 base and J gave up 4 bases, with 16 bases separating them. This CDR3 has 16 residues.